This T cell receptor (beta chain) is from a study of blood T cell repertoires in COVID-19 (dated by TCRdb to about 2020). Background for the entire study: Samples covering the acute and convalescent phases of COVID-19 were provided by collaborators in the United States, Italy and Spain. Subjects who had been exposed to COVID-19, were actively infected with it, or had recovered from it provided the deeply sampled blood TCRbeta repertoires that made up the dataset. The prospective study material was composed of cDNA or gDNA derived from T cells, B-cell-depleted T cells, or PBMCs. Where HLA class I and class II types were available, the types were taken from metadata supplied by the sample provider, not from assay-based typing. The repertoires were released in a freely available public database meant as a resource for research on the immune response to SARS-CoV-2. Samples were obtained from the ongoing ImmuneRACE study (first 160 participants) and from about 1,300 subjects provided by 6 global collaborators. Nearly every sample came with metadata listing a de-identified subject ID, COVID-19 status, age in years and sex.

CDR1 and CDR2 are drawn from the germline V gene: SGHRS, YFSETQ. The CDR3 holds 15 amino acids from the cysteine to the phenylalanine. Only the CDR3 region is kept as DNA, spanning 45 bases read in frame from base 1. The junction carries 13 bases between V and J, which are trimmed by 1 base and 4 bases respectively. TCRbeta CDR3 regions were amplified from genomic DNA by means of the immunoSEQ Assay, a bias-controlled multiplex PCR. In the authors' own workflow: The number of nucleated cells in each sample was estimated from the amplification of reference gene primers within the assay. To quantify the absolute abundance of each unique TCRbeta CDR3 rearrangement, sequence reads were collapsed and filtered. For each sample, productive Simpson clonality was calculated by taking the square root of Simpson's diversity index across productive rearrangements. In its TCRdb copy, this immuneACCESS table keeps in-frame sequences only and misses some clones. Where compared with another copy, unresolved V genes explain less than half of these, and the others have no known cause. V and J calls and clone size come straight from that table; D and trimming were deduced from the DNA. The sample records under 300,000 clones, about 80% of which are singletons. Of the sample, over 3% is held by the ten largest clones.

This clone was observed once. Its antigen is unknown. No base-level quality is on record; no much larger clone is a single base apart. General study outcomes and caveats: The amount of clinical and demographic metadata varied by source and participant and was provided uncurated.

Collaborating institutions collected whole blood in K2EDTA tubes following their own protocols. For TCRbeta analysis, collaborators shipped samples in one of three forms: frozen whole blood, isolated PBMCs, or DNA extracted from either of those sample types. The rearranged segments are TRBV5-1 and TRBJ2-3; 6 matching bases give a weak D call of TRBD2. The receptor was derived from a woman of 80 years or more with acute or convalescent COVID-19. Sequencing was carried out using peripheral blood. The CDR3 is CASSLSSGRADTQYF. The nucleotide sequence is given as TGCGCCAGCAGCTTGAGTAGCGGTCGGGCAGATACGCAGTATTTT.